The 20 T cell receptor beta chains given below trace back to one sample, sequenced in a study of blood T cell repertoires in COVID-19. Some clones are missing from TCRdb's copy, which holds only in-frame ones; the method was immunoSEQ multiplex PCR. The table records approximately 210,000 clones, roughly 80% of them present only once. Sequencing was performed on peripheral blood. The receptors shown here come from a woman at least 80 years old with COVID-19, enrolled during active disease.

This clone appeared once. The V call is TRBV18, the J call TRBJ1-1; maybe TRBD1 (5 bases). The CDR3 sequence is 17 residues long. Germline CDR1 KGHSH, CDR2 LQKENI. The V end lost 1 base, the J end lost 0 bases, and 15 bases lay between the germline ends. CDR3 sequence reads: CASSPQGYVTMNTEAFF. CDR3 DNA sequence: TGTGCCAGCTCACCACAGGGGTATGTTACCATGAACACTGAAGCTTTCTTT.

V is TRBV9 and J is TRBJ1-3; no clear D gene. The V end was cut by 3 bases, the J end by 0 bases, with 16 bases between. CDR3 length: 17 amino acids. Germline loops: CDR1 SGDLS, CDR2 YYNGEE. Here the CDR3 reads CASSALQPLASGNTIYF. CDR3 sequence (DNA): TGTGCCAGCAGCGCCCTACAGCCCCTCGCCTCTGGAAACACCATATATTTT. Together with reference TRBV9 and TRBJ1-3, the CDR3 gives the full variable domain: DSGVTQTPKHLITATGQRVTLRCSPRSGDLSVYWYQQSLDQGLQFLIQYYNGEERAKGNILERFSAQQFPDLHSELNLSSLELGDSALYFCASSALQPLASGNTIYFGEGSWLTVV.

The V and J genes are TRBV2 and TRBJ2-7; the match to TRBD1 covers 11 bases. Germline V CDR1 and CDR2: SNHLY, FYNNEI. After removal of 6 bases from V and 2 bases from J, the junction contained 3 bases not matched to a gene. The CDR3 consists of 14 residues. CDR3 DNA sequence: TGTGCCAGCAGGTTGGGACAGGGGGCCTACGAGCAGTACTTC. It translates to CASRLGQGAYEQYF.

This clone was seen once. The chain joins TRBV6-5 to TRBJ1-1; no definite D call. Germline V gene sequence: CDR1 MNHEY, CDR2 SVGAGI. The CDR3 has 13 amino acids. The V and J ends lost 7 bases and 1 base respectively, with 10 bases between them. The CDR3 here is CASNMGRNTEAFF. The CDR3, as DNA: TGTGCCAGCAATATGGGCAGGAACACTGAAGCTTTCTTT.

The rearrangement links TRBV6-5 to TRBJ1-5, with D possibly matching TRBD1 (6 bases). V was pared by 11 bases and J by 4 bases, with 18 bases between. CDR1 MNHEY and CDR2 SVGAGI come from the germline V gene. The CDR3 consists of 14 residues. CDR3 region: CASGGGFGNQPQHF. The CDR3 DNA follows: TGTGCCTCCGGGGGGGGCTTTGGGAATCAGCCCCAGCATTTT.

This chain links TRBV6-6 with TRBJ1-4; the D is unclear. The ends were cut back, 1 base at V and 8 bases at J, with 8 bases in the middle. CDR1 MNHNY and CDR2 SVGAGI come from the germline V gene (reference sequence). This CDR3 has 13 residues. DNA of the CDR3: TGTGCCAGCAGTTACTACGGAGGGGAAAAACTGTTTTTT. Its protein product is CASSYYGGEKLFF.

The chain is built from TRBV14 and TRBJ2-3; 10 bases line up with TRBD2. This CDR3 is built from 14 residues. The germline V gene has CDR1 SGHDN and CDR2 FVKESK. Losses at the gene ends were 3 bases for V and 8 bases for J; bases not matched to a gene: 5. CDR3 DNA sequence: TGTGCCAGCAGCCAGGCCACTAGCGGGGTTACGCAGTATTTT. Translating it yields CASSQATSGVTQYF.

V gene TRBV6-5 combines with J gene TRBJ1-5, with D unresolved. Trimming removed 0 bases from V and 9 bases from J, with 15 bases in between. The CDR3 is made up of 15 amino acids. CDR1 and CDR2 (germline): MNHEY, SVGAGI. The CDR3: CASSYSSQVLGPQHF. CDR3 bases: TGTGCCAGCAGTTACTCGTCGCAGGTATTGGGGCCCCAGCATTTT.

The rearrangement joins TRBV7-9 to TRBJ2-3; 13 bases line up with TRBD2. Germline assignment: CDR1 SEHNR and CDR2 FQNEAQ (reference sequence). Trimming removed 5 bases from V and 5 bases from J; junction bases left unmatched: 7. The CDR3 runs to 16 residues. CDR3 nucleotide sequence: TGTGCCAGCAGCCACGGGACTAGCGGGGATTTAGATACGCAGTATTTT. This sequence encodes CASSHGTSGDLDTQYF.

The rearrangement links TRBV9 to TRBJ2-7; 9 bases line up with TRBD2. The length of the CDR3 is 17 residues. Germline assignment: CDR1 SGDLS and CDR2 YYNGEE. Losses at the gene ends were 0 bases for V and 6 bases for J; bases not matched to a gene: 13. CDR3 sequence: CASSVGTSDPLSGEQYF. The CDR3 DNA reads TGTGCCAGCAGCGTAGGGACTAGCGACCCCCTTTCGGGCGAGCAGTACTTC.

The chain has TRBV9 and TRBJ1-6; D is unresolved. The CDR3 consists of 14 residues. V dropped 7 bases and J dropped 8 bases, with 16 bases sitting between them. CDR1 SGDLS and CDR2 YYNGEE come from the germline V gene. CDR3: CASASGLEDSPLHF. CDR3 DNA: TGTGCCAGCGCGAGCGGGCTAGAGGATTCACCCCTCCACTTT.

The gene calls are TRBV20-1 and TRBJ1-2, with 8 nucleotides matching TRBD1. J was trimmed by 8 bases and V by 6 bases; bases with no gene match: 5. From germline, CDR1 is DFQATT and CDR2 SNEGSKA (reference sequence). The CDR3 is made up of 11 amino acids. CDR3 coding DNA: TGCAGTGCCGACAGGGGCCGGGGCTACACCTTC. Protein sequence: CSADRGRGYTF.

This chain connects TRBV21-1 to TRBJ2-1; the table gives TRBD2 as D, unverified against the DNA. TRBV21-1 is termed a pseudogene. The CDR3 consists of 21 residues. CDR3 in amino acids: CASSTGGTSGSKRAPYNEQFF. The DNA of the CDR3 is TGTGCCAGCAGCACCGGGGGTACTAGCGGCTCTAAAAGGGCCCCCTACAATGAGCAGTTCTTC.

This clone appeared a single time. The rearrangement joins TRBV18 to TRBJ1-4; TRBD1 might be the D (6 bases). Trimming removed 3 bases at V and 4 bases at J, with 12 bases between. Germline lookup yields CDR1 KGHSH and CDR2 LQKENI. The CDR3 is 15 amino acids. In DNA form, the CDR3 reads TGTGCCAGCTCACCGACCGGGACAAATAATGAAAAACTGTTTTTT. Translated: CASSPTGTNNEKLFF.

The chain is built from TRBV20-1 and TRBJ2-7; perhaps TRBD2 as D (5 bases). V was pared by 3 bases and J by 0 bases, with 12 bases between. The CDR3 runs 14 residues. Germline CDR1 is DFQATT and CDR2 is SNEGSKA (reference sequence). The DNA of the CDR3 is TGCAGTGCTAGTAAGCGGTCGAGCTCCTACGAGCAGTACTTC. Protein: CSASKRSSSYEQYF.

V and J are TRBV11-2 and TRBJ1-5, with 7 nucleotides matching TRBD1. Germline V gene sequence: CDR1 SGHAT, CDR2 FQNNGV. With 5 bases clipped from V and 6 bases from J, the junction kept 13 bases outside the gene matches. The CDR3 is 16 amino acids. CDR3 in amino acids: CASSGGGGRGFQPQHF. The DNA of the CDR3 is TGTGCCAGCAGCGGAGGGGGCGGTCGCGGTTTTCAGCCCCAGCATTTT.

Here the CDR3 DNA reads TGTGCCAGCAGCCAACCCTTGAGCGGGAGTCGTGGAGGGGAGCTGTTTTTT. Translation: CASSQPLSGSRGGELFF. The rearrangement links TRBV3-1 (or the pseudogene TRBV3-2) to TRBJ2-2, with 8 bases fitting TRBD2. CDR1 and CDR2 from the germline V gene are LGHDT and YNNKEL (reference sequence). Germline trimming cut 2 bases from V and 8 bases from J; bases unmatched to any gene: 13. The CDR3 is 17 residues long.

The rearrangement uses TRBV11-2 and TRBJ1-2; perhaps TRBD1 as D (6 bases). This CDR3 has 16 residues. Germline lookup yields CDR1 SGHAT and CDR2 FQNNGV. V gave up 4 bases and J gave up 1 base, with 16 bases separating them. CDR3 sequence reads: CASSSRGHPLNYGYTF. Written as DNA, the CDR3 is TGTGCCAGCAGCTCCAGGGGTCACCCGCTTAACTATGGCTACACCTTC. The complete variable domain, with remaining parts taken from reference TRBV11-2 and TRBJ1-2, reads EAGVAQSPRYKIIEKRQSVAFWCNPISGHATLYWYQQILGQGPKLLIQFQNNGVVDDSQLPKDRFSAERLKGVDSTLKIQPAKLEDSAVYLCASSSRGHPLNYGYTFGSGTRLTVV.

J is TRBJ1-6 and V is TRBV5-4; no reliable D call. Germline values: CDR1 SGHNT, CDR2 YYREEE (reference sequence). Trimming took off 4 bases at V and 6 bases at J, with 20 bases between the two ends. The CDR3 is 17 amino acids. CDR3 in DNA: TGTGCCAGCAGCAAAGGAGTTCCGGGTGAGATTAATTCACCCCTCCACTTT. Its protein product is CASSKGVPGEINSPLHF.

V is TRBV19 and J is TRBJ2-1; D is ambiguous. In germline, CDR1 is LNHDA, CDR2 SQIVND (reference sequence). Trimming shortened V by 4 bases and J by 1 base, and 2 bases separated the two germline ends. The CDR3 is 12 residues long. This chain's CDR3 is CASSTSYNEQFF. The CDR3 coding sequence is TGTGCCAGTAGTACTTCCTACAATGAGCAGTTCTTC.